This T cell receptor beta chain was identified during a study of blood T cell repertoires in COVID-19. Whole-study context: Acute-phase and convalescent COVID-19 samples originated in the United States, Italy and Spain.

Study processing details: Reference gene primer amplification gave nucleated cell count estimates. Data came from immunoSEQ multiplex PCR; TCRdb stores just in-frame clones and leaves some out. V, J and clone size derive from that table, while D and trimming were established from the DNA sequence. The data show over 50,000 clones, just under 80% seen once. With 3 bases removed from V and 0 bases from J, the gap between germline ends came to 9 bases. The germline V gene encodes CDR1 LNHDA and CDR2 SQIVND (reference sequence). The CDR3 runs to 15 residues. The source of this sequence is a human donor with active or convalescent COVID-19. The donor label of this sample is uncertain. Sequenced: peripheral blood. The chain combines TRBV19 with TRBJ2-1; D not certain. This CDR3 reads CASSMVDSSYNEQFF. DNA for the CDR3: TGTGCCAGTAGTATGGTCGATAGCTCCTACAATGAGCAGTTCTTC.